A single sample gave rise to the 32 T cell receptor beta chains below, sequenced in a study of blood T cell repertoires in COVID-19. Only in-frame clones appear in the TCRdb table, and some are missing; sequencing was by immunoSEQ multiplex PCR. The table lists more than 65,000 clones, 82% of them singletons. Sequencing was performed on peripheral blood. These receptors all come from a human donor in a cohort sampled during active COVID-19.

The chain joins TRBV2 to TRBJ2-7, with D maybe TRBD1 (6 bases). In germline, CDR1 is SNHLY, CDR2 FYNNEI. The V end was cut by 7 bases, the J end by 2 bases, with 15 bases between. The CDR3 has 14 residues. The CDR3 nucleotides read TGTGCCAGCACCCGGGACACGGTAACCTACGAGCAGTACTTC. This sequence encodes CASTRDTVTYEQYF.

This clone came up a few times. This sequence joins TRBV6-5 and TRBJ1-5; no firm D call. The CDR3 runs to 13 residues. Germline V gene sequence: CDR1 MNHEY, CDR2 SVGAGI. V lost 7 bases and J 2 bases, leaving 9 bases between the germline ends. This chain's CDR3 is CASTYERNQPQHF. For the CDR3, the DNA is TGTGCCAGCACCTACGAACGCAATCAGCCCCAGCATTTT.

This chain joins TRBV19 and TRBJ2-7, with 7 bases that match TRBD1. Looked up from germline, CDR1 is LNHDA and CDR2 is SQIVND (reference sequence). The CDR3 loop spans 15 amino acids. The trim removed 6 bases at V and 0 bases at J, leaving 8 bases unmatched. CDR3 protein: CASRTRDRSSYEQYF. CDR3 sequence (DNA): TGTGCCAGTAGGACCCGGGACAGAAGCTCCTACGAGCAGTACTTC. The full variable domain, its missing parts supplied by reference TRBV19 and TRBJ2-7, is DGGITQSPKYLFRKEGQNVTLSCEQNLNHDAMYWYRQDPGQGLRLIYYSQIVNDFQKGDIAEGYSVSREKKESFPLTVTSAQKNPTAFYLCASRTRDRSSYEQYFGPGTRLTVT.

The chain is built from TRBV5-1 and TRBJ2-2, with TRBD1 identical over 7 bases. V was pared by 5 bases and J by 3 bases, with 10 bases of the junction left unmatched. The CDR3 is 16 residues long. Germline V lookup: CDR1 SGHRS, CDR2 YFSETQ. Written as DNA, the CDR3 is TGCGCCAGCAGTTTGCCAGGGGGAATAGACACCGGGGAGCTGTTTTTT. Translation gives CASSLPGGIDTGELFF. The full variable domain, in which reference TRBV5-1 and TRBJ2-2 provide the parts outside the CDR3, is KAGVTQTPRYLIKTRGQQVTLSCSPISGHRSVSWYQQTPGQGLQFLFEYFSETQRNKGNFPGRFSGRQFSNSRSEMNVSTLELGDSALYLCASSLPGGIDTGELFFGEGSRLTVL.

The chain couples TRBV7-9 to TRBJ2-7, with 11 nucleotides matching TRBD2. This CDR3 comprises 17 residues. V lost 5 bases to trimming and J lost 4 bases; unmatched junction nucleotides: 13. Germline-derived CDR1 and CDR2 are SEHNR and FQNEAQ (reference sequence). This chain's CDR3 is CASSIRAGTSGEYEQYF. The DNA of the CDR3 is TGTGCCAGCAGCATCAGGGCCGGGACTAGCGGTGAATACGAGCAGTACTTC.

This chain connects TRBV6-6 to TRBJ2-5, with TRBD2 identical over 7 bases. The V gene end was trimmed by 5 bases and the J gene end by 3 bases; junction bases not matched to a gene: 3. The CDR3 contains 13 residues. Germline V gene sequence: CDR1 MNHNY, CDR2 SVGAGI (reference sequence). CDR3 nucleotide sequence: TGTGCCAGCAGTCGCCGGGGGGAAGAGACCCAGTACTTC. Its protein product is CASSRRGEETQYF.

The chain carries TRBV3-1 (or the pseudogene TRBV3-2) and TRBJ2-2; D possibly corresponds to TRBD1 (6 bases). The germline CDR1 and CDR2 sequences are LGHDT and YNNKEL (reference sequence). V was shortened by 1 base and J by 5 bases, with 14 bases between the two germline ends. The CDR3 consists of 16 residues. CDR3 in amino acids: CASSQVWGPGTGELFF. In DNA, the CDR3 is TGTGCCAGCAGCCAAGTATGGGGGCCGGGGACCGGGGAGCTGTTTTTT.

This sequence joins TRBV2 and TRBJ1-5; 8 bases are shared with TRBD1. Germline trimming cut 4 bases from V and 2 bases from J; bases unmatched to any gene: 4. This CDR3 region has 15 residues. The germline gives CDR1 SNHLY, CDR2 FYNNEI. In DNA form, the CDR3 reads TGTGCCAGCAGTGGGACAGGGTCGGGCAATCAGCCCCAGCATTTT. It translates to CASSGTGSGNQPQHF.

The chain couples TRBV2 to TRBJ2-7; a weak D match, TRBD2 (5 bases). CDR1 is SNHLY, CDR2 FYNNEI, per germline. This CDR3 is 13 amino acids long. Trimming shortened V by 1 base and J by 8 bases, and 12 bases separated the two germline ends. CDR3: CASSEEVRGKQYF. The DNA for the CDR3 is TGTGCCAGCAGTGAAGAGGTGCGAGGGAAGCAGTACTTC.

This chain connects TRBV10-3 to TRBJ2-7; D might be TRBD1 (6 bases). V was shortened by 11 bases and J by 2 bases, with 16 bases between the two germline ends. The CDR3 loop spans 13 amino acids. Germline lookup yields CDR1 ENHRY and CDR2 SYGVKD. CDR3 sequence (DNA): TGTGCCTCCACCCCAGGACAGACCTACGAGCAGTACTTC. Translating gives CASTPGQTYEQYF.

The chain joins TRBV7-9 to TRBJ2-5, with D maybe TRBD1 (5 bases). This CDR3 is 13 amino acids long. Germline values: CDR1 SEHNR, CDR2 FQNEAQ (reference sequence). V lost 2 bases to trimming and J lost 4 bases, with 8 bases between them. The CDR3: CASSLRQGETQYF. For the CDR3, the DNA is TGTGCCAGCAGCTTACGGCAGGGAGAGACCCAGTACTTC.

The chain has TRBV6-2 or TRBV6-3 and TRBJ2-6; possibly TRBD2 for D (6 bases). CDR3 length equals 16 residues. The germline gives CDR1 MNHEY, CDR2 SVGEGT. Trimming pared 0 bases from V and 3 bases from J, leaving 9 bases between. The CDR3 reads CASSYSRGYGANVLTF. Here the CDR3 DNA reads TGTGCCAGCAGTTACTCCCGGGGGTATGGGGCCAACGTCCTGACTTTC.

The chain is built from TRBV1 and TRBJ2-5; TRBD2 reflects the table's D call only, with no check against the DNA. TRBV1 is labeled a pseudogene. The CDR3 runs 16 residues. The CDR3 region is CTSSRLAGNNQETQYF. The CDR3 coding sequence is TGCACCAGCAGCCGCCTAGCGGGGAACAACCAAGAGACCCAGTACTTC.

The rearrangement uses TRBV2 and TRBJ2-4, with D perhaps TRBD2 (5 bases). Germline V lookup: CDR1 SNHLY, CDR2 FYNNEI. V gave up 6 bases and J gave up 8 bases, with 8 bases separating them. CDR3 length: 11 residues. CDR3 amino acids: CASSEGYIQYF. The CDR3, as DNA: TGTGCCAGCAGCGAGGGTTACATTCAGTACTTC.

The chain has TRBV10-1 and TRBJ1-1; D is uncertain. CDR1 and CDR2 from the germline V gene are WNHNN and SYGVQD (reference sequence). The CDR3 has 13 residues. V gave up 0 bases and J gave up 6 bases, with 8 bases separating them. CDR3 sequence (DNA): TGCGCCAGCAGTGAGTCGCCGGGTGCTGAAGCTTTCTTT. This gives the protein CASSESPGAEAFF.

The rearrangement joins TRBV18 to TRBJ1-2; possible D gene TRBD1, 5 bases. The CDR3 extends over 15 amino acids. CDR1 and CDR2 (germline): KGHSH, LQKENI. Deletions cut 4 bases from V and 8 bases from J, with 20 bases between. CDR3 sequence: CASSLTATDPSGYTF. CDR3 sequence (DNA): TGTGCCAGCTCACTCACGGCGACAGACCCCTCAGGCTACACCTTC.

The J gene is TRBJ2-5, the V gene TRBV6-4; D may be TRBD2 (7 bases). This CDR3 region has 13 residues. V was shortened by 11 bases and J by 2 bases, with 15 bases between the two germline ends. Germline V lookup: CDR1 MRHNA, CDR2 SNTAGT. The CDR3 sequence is CAGSGDIQETQYF. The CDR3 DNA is TGTGCCGGGAGCGGGGACATACAAGAGACCCAGTACTTC.

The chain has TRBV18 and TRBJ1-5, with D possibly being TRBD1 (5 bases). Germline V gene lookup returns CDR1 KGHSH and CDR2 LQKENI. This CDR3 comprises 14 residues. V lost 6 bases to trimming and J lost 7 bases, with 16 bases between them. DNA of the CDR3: TGTGCCAGCTCCTCAAGGGACTTCGACCAGCCCCAGCATTTT. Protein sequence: CASSSRDFDQPQHF.

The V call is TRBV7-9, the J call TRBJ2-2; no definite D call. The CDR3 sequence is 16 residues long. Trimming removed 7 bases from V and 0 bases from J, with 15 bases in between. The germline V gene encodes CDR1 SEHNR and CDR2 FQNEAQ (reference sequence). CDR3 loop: CASTRTISPNTGELFF. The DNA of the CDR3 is TGTGCCAGCACCCGCACTATCTCCCCGAACACCGGGGAGCTGTTTTTT.

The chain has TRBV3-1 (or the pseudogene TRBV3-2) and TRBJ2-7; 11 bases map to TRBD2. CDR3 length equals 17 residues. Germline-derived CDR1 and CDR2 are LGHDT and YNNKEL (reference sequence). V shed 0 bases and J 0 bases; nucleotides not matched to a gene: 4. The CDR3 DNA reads TGTGCCAGCAGCCAAGAGGGACTAGCGGCCTTCTCCTACGAGCAGTACTTC. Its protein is CASSQEGLAAFSYEQYF.

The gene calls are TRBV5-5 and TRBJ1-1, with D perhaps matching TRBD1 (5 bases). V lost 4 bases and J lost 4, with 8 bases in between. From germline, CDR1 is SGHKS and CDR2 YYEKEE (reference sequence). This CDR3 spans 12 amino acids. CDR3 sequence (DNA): TGTGCCAGCAGCCCTCAGGGCACTGAAGCTTTCTTT. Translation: CASSPQGTEAFF.

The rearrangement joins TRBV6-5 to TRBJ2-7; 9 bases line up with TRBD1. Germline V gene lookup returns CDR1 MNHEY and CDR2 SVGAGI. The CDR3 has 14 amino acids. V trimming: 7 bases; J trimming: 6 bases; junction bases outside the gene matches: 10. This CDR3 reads CASNPRDRVSEQYF. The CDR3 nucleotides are TGTGCCAGCAACCCCCGGGACAGGGTCTCCGAGCAGTACTTC.

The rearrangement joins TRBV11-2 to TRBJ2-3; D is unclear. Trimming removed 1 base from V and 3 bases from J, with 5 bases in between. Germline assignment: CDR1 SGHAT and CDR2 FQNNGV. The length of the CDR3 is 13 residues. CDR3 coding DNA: TGTGCCAGCAGCTTAGGCGGAACAGATACGCAGTATTTT. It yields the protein CASSLGGTDTQYF. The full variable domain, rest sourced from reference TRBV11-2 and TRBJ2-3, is EAGVAQSPRYKIIEKRQSVAFWCNPISGHATLYWYQQILGQGPKLLIQFQNNGVVDDSQLPKDRFSAERLKGVDSTLKIQPAKLEDSAVYLCASSLGGTDTQYFGPGTRLTVL.

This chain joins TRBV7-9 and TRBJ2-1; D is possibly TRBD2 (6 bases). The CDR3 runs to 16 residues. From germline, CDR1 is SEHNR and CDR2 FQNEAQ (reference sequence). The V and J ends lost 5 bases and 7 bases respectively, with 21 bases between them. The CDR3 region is CASSPGDSAGLNEQFF. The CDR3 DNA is TGTGCCAGCAGCCCGGGGGATAGCGCCGGGCTGAATGAGCAGTTCTTC.

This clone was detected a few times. The CDR3 nucleotides read TGTGCCAGCAGTCCGGCCTTGACAGGGATCTCCTCCATCGGATCGCATGGCTACACCTTC. It codes for CASSPALTGISSIGSHGYTF. V usage is TRBV6-6 and J usage is TRBJ1-2; 7 nucleotides match TRBD1. Per the germline V gene, CDR1 is MNHNY and CDR2 is SVGAGI (reference sequence). The CDR3 sequence is 20 residues long. J was trimmed by 6 bases and V by 5 bases; bases with no gene match: 27.

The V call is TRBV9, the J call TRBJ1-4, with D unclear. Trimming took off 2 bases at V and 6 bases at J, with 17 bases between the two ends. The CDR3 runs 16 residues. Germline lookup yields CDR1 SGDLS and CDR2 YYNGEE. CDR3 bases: TGTGCCAGCAGCGTCGAGGGCTACGGAACGGATGAAAAACTGTTTTTT. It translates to CASSVEGYGTDEKLFF. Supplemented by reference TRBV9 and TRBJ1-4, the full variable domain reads DSGVTQTPKHLITATGQRVTLRCSPRSGDLSVYWYQQSLDQGLQFLIQYYNGEERAKGNILERFSAQQFPDLHSELNLSSLELGDSALYFCASSVEGYGTDEKLFFGSGTQLSVL.

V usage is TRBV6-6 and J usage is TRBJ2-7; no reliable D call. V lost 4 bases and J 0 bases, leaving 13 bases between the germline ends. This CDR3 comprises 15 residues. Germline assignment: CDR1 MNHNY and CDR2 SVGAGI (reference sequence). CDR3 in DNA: TGTGCCAGCAGTTCGTTCACAGCCAACTCCTACGAGCAGTACTTC. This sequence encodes CASSSFTANSYEQYF.

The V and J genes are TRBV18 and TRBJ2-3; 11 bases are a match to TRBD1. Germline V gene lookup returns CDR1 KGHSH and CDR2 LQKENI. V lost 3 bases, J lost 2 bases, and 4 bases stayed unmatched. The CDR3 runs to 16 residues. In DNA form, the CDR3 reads TGTGCCAGCTCACCCGGGGACAGGGGGGCCACAGATACGCAGTATTTT. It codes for CASSPGDRGATDTQYF.

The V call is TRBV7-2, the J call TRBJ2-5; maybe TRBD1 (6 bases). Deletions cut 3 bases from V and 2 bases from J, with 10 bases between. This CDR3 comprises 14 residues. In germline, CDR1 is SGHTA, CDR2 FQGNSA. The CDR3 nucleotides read TGTGCCAGCAGCTTTTCAGGGGTTCAAGAGACCCAGTACTTC. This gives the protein CASSFSGVQETQYF.

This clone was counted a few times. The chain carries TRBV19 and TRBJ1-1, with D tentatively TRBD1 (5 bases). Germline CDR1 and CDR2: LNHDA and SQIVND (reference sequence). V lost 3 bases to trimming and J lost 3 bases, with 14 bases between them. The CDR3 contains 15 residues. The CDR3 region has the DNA TGTGCCAGTAGTATTACAGGACCGGGTTACACTGAAGCTTTCTTT. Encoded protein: CASSITGPGYTEAFF.

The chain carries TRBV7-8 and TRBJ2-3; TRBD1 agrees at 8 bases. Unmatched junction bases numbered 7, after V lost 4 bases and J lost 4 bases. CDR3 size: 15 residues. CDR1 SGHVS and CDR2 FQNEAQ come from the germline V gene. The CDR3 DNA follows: TGTGCCAGCAGCTCTGGACAGGGTTTGGCAGATACGCAGTATTTT. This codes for CASSSGQGLADTQYF.

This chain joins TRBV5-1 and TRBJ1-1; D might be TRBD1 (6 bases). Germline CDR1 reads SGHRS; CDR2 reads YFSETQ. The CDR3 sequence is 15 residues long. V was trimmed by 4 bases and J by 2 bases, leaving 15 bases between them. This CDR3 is CASSRDRGANTEAFF. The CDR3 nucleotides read TGCGCCAGCAGCCGGGATCGGGGGGCCAACACTGAAGCTTTCTTT.